The subject of this entry is one T cell receptor (beta chain). Antigen specificity is unknown. The data stem from a study of blood T cells in healthy people across ages. Notes on the study in general: Roughly linear declines in TCR beta diversity per million T cells occurred with age.

CDR3 length: 16 amino acids. Germline CDR1 and CDR2: SEHNR and FQNEAQ (reference sequence). Next came a second PCR, run for roughly 6 to 11 cycles, which used a sample-barcoded 5' primer along with a J-beta primer mix. A template-switch adaptor with 12 random nucleotides tagged each cDNA molecule. From the 5' RACE reads, TCRdb called clonotypes with MiXCR, one entry per CDR3 protein. The data show fewer than 2,000,000 distinct CDR3 sequences, about two fifths seen once. The study drew donors from healthy Caucasian individuals in Russia aged roughly 6 to 90. The sequence was obtained from a human donor in good health. The sample was blood. This chain connects TRBV7-9 to TRBJ2-7; 9 nucleotides line up with TRBD2. The J call may be incorrect, as the DNA end agrees better with TRBJ2-5. CDR3 in amino acids: CASSLAAGGRRETQYF. For the CDR3, the DNA is TGTGCCAGCAGCTTAGCGGCGGGGGGGCGAAGAGAGACCCAGTACTTC.